The 12 T cell receptor beta chains below were found in one sample sequenced in a study of T cells after yellow fever vaccination. Via MiXCR, TCRdb re-called the 5' RACE reads, giving one row per CDR3 protein. Among about 260,000 distinct CDR3 sequences listed, roughly 4.8% were seen once. The specimen comprised CD4+ T cells sorted from PBMCs, sampled on the day of the yellow fever booster vaccination. These receptors all come from a man between 18 and 35 years old who received the YFV17D yellow fever vaccine.

The sample holds many counts of this clonotype. This chain links TRBV21-1 with TRBJ2-7; TRBD2 reflects the table's D call only, with no check against the DNA. TRBV21-1 is deemed a pseudogene. The CDR3 spans 14 residues. This chain's CDR3 is CASSKEGGNHEQYV. DNA for the CDR3: TGTGCCAGCAGCAAAGAGGGAGGGAACCACGAGCAGTACGTC.

There are many counts of this clonotype. V usage is TRBV21-1 and J usage is TRBJ2-5; the D segment call TRBD2 is taken from the table without a DNA check. TRBV21-1 is given as a pseudogene. The CDR3 is made up of 14 amino acids. The CDR3 is CASKSFVPSETQYF. Here the CDR3 DNA reads TGTGCCAGCAAGAGCTTCGTACCCTCAGAGACCCAGTACTTC.

The V and J genes are TRBV25-1 and TRBJ2-3; D is uncertain. V was clipped by 4 bases and J by 3 bases, with 11 bases between them. Germline CDR1 MGHDK, CDR2 SYGVNS. This CDR3 is built from 14 residues. CDR3 in DNA: TGTGCCAGCAGTGGGAACTACGGGACAGATACGCAGTATTTT. Protein: CASSGNYGTDTQYF.

To note about this clonotype: A much larger clone differs from this one at a single base, so this may be a read error. This sequence joins TRBV7-3 and TRBJ1-1, with unresolved D. From germline, CDR1 is SGHTA and CDR2 FQGTGA. CDR3 length equals 13 residues. Between the trimmed V and J ends, which lost 3 bases and 6 bases, there was a span of 11 bases. In DNA, the CDR3 is TGTGCCAGCAGCTTCGGGGTGACCTCTGAAGCTTTCTTT. This translates into CASSFGVTSEAFF.

This clonotype was recorded at least ten times. V gene TRBV7-2 combines with J gene TRBJ2-7, with 8 bases fitting TRBD2. Trimming at V came to 5 bases and at J to 2 bases, leaving 8 bases not matched to a gene. Looked up from germline, CDR1 is SGHTA and CDR2 is FQGNSA. The CDR3 loop spans 15 amino acids. The CDR3 loop reads CASSLGGAETYEQYF. The CDR3 DNA reads TGTGCCAGCAGCCTCGGGGGGGCGGAGACCTACGAGCAGTACTTC.

This clonotype was detected only a few times. This chain links TRBV6-6 with TRBJ1-5; TRBD1 is a possible D gene (5 bases). Between the trimmed V and J ends, which lost 11 bases and 0 bases, there was a span of 14 bases. This CDR3 region has 14 residues. Per the germline V gene, CDR1 is MNHNY and CDR2 is SVGAGI (reference sequence). Here the CDR3 DNA reads TGTGCCTGCCGGGGGGTATATAGCAATCAGCCCCAGCATTTT. It yields the protein CACRGVYSNQPQHF.

This clonotype has just a few counts. V is TRBV9 and J is TRBJ2-7; D not certain. The germline V gene has CDR1 SGDLS and CDR2 YYNGEE. The CDR3 has 15 amino acids. Trimming cost V 0 bases and J 2 bases, with 12 bases left between them. The CDR3 nucleotides read TGTGCCAGCAGCGTAGAGGCAGGCAGTACCTACGAGCAGTACTTC. This sequence encodes CASSVEAGSTYEQYF. Complete variable domain (other parts from reference TRBV9 and TRBJ2-7): DSGVTQTPKHLITATGQRVTLRCSPRSGDLSVYWYQQSLDQGLQFLIQYYNGEERAKGNILERFSAQQFPDLHSELNLSSLELGDSALYFCASSVEAGSTYEQYFGPGTRLTVT.

Ten or more counts support this clonotype. The gene calls are TRBV10-3 and TRBJ2-7, with 7 bases aligning to TRBD1. The V segment lost 1 base and the J segment 4 bases; nucleotides outside the gene matches: 1. Germline CDR1 reads ENHRY; CDR2 reads SYGVKD. The CDR3 spans 13 residues. The CDR3 spells CAISEWGQYEQYF. The CDR3 nucleotides read TGTGCCATCAGTGAGTGGGGACAGTACGAGCAGTACTTC.

As to this clonotype: A junction end diverges from the germline sequence, so it may reflect a read error. This CDR3 reads CASSQVGSHLHF. CDR3 DNA: TGCGCCAGCAGCCAAGTTGGGTCACACCTCCACTTT. V and J are TRBV4-3 and TRBJ1-6; no reliable D call. The CDR3 is made up of 12 amino acids. Germline assignment: CDR1 LGHNA and CDR2 YSLEER.

This clonotype was picked up a small number of times. This chain connects TRBV10-3 to TRBJ2-7; TRBD1 aligns across 8 bases. The J segment lost 2 bases and the V segment lost 10 bases, leaving 10 bases of the junction unmatched. Germline assignment: CDR1 ENHRY and CDR2 SYGVKD. The CDR3 runs to 14 residues. In DNA, the CDR3 is TGTGCCACCGGGACAGGTGCGGCGACCTACGAGCAGTACGTC. This sequence encodes CATGTGAATYEQYV.

This clonotype was detected ten times or more. V and J are TRBV6-1 and TRBJ1-5; weak D call: TRBD1 (5 bases). The length of the CDR3 is 18 residues. Germline lookup yields CDR1 MNHNS and CDR2 SASEGT. V gave up 3 bases and J gave up 0 bases, with 18 bases separating them. CDR3 sequence: CASSEGPREGYSNQPQHF. In DNA form, the CDR3 reads TGTGCCAGCAGTGAGGGACCCCGGGAGGGGTATAGCAATCAGCCCCAGCATTTT.

This clonotype has only a few counts. The rearrangement links TRBV20-1 to TRBJ2-6; TRBD1 might be the D (5 bases). Germline CDR1 is DFQATT and CDR2 is SNEGSKA (reference sequence). V was cut by 3 bases and J by 4 bases, with 10 bases left in between. The CDR3 extends over 14 amino acids. CDR3 protein: CSASQGPGANVLTF. In nucleotides, the CDR3 is TGCAGTGCTAGTCAGGGTCCCGGGGCCAACGTCCTGACTTTC.